This T cell receptor (beta chain) derives from a study of T cell responses to AZD1222 COVID-19 vaccine. The protocol was immunoSEQ multiplex PCR, while the TCRdb copy is restricted to in-frame clones and leaves out a portion. The table records 130,000 or so clones, more than 80% of them present only once. The material was peripheral blood, obtained on day 0 of MenACWY control vaccination. The clonotype comes from an adult in good health.

CDR3 coding DNA: TGTGCCAGCAGTGACCCGCTAGCGGGCAGCTCAACTCTATACGAGCAGTACTTC. Amino acid sequence: CASSDPLAGSSTLYEQYF. This sequence joins TRBV5-8 and TRBJ2-7, with TRBD2 matching over 8 bases. The CDR3 has 18 amino acids. V was pared by 5 bases and J by 4 bases, with 20 bases of the junction left unmatched. Germline V gene lookup returns CDR1 SGHTS and CDR2 YDEGEE.